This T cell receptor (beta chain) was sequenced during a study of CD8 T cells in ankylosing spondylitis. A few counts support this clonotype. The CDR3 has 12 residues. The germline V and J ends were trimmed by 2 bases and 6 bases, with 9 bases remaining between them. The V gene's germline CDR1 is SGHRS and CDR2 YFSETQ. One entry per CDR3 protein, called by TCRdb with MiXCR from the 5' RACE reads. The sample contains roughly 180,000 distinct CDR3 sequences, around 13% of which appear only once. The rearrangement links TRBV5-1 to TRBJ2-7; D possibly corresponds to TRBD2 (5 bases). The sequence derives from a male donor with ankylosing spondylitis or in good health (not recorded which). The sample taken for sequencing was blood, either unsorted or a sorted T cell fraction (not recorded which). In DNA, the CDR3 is TGCGCCAGCAGCTTCGTCGCGGGCGAGCAGTACTTC. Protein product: CASSFVAGEQYF.